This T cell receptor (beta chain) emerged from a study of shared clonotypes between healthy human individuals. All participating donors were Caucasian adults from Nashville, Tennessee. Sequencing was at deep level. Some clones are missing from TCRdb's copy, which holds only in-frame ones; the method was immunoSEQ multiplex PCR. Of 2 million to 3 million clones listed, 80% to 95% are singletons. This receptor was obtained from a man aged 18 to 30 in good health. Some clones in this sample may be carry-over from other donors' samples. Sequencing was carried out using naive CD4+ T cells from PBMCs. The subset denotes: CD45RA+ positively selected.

The CDR3 DNA is TGTGCCAGCAGCTCGACACTAGACACTGAAGCTTTCTTT. It specifies CASSSTLDTEAFF. The chain combines TRBV7-6 with TRBJ1-1; D unclear. Germline V gene data show CDR1 as SGHVS and CDR2 as FNYEAQ. CDR3 size: 13 residues. V was shortened by 4 bases and J by 3 bases, with 9 bases between the two germline ends.